These T cell receptor beta chains were read from a single sample in a study of PD-1 blockade in classical Hodgkin lymphoma. Generated by immunoSEQ multiplex PCR, the TCRdb table keeps only in-frame clones and is missing some. The sample lists about 110,000 clones, about 88% occurring once. The sequences come from peripheral blood mononuclear cells (PBMCs), collected before the second cycle of nivolumab. The source of these receptors is a human donor with classical Hodgkin lymphoma. Both conserved end residues are part of each CDR3. Each record gives: J gene, D gene, clone size, V gene, CDR3 protein, CDR3 DNA. D genes are given only for firm matches. Expanded clones are given a class, and other clones once, few, many or no size at all.

J: TRBJ2-7
D: TRBD2
size: NA
V: TRBV19
CDR3: CASSDTPGAGGPSYEQYF
DNA: TGTGCCAGTAGTGACACACCCGGAGCGGGAGGGCCTTCCTACGAGCAGTACTTC

J: TRBJ1-2
D: NA
size: few
V: TRBV19
CDR3: CASSQGLRLGGYTF
DNA: TGTGCCAGTAGTCAAGGCTTAAGGCTGGGAGGCTACACCTTC

J: TRBJ1-2
D: TRBD1
size: NA
V: TRBV5-1
CDR3: CASSPGQGIGYTF
DNA: TGCGCCAGCAGCCCGGGACAGGGGATTGGCTACACCTTC

J: TRBJ2-7
D: NA
size: NA
V: TRBV6-5
CDR3: CASSYSVRDSSYEQYF
DNA: TGTGCCAGCAGTTACTCGGTGAGGGATAGCTCCTACGAGCAGTACTTC

J: TRBJ2-3
D: NA
size: NA
V: TRBV9
CDR3: CASSAEGVLSDTQYF
DNA: TGTGCCAGCAGCGCCGAAGGGGTGTTATCAGATACGCAGTATTTT

J: TRBJ2-5
D: NA
size: once
V: TRBV20-1
CDR3: CSANRAETQYF
DNA: TGCAGTGCCAACAGGGCGGAGACCCAGTACTTC

J: TRBJ1-1
D: NA
size: few
V: TRBV7-2
CDR3: CASSPPGYTEAFF
DNA: TGTGCCAGCAGCCCTCCGGGCTACACTGAAGCTTTCTTT

J: TRBJ1-2
D: TRBD1
size: NA
V: TRBV5-6
CDR3: CASSPRTGIYGYTF
DNA: TGTGCCAGCAGCCCGCGGACAGGAATCTATGGCTACACCTTC

J: TRBJ1-5
D: NA
size: few
V: TRBV28
CDR3: CASEPARGQPQHF
DNA: TGTGCCAGCGAGCCTGCGAGGGGACAGCCCCAGCATTTT

J: TRBJ2-5
D: NA
size: once
V: TRBV4-2
CDR3: CASSQGVRETQYF
DNA: TGTGCCAGCAGCCAAGGGGTCCGCGAGACCCAGTACTTC

J: TRBJ2-1
D: TRBD2
size: few
V: TRBV30
CDR3: CAWSGPETSGFAGGNEQFF
DNA: TGTGCCTGGAGTGGACCCGAGACTAGCGGTTTTGCAGGGGGGAATGAGCAGTTCTTC

J: TRBJ2-1
D: NA
size: NA
V: TRBV18
CDR3: CASSTQGIYNEQFF
DNA: TGTGCCAGCTCCACGCAGGGGATCTACAATGAGCAGTTCTTC

J: TRBJ2-6
D: TRBD1
size: once
V: TRBV19
CDR3: CASSTRTGFPSVGANVLTF
DNA: TGTGCCAGTAGTACCCGGACAGGGTTCCCGAGTGTTGGGGCCAACGTCCTGACTTTC

J: TRBJ1-1
D: NA
size: NA
V: TRBV13
CDR3: CASSLSDTNTEAFF
DNA: TGTGCCAGCAGCTTATCTGATACGAACACTGAAGCTTTCTTT

J: TRBJ1-1
D: TRBD1
size: NA
V: TRBV6-5
CDR3: CASSWRQGGTEAFF
DNA: TGTGCCAGCAGTTGGCGACAGGGTGGCACTGAAGCTTTCTTT

J: TRBJ1-1
D: NA
size: once
V: TRBV2
CDR3: CASSGQGGFSEAFF
DNA: TGTGCCAGCAGTGGTCAGGGCGGCTTCTCTGAAGCTTTCTTT

J: TRBJ1-1
D: TRBD1
size: NA
V: TRBV5-1
CDR3: CASSFDRGNTEAFF
DNA: TGCGCCAGCAGCTTTGACAGGGGGAACACTGAAGCTTTCTTT

J: TRBJ2-1
D: TRBD2
size: NA
V: TRBV7-2
CDR3: CASSTSGTSGNEQFF
DNA: TGTGCCAGCAGCACCTCCGGGACTAGCGGTAATGAGCAGTTCTTC

J: TRBJ2-1
D: NA
size: NA
V: TRBV19
CDR3: CASSFYHLGGYNEQFF
DNA: TGTGCCAGTAGTTTCTACCACCTTGGGGGCTACAATGAGCAGTTCTTC

J: TRBJ1-1
D: TRBD1
size: NA
V: TRBV5-4
CDR3: CASSRGQGRGMNTEAFF
DNA: TGTGCCAGCAGCCGGGGACAGGGGAGAGGCATGAACACTGAAGCTTTCTTT

J: TRBJ2-3
D: NA
size: once
V: TRBV5-1
CDR3: CASSIPPSQAQYF
DNA: TGCGCCAGCAGCATACCACCGTCTCAGGCGCAGTATTTT

J: TRBJ2-4
D: TRBD2
size: NA
V: TRBV14
CDR3: CASSPTPGLPLAKNIQYF
DNA: TGTGCCAGCAGCCCCACCCCGGGACTACCCCTAGCCAAAAACATTCAGTACTTC

J: TRBJ1-1
D: NA
size: NA
V: TRBV6-1
CDR3: CASSQQGTTEAFF
DNA: TGTGCCAGCAGCCAACAGGGAACCACTGAAGCTTTCTTT

J: TRBJ2-7
D: TRBD2
size: NA
V: TRBV30
CDR3: CAWGREGEQYF
DNA: TGTGCCTGGGGGAGGGAGGGGGAGCAGTACTTC

J: TRBJ1-1
D: NA
size: NA
V: TRBV9
CDR3: CASSVVSGVNTEAFF
DNA: TGTGCCAGCAGCGTAGTCTCGGGGGTGAACACTGAAGCTTTCTTT

J: TRBJ2-3
D: NA
size: NA
V: TRBV19
CDR3: CASSSRGAPGTDTQYF
DNA: TGTGCCAGTAGTAGCAGGGGGGCGCCTGGCACAGATACGCAGTATTTT

J: TRBJ1-5
D: NA
size: NA
V: TRBV5-4
CDR3: CASSLYGVGNQPQHF
DNA: TGTGCCAGCAGCTTGTACGGGGTCGGCAATCAGCCCCAGCATTTT

J: TRBJ2-3
D: NA
size: NA
V: TRBV30
CDR3: CAWSGADTQYF
DNA: TGTGCCTGGAGTGGGGCAGATACGCAGTATTTT

J: TRBJ2-3
D: NA
size: NA
V: TRBV4-2
CDR3: CASSQELALRTDTQYF
DNA: TGTGCCAGCAGCCAAGAACTAGCCCTCCGCACAGATACGCAGTATTTT

J: TRBJ1-1
D: TRBD1
size: NA
V: TRBV7-6
CDR3: CASSQGQGSNTEAFF
DNA: TGTGCCAGCAGCCAGGGACAGGGATCGAACACTGAAGCTTTCTTT

J: TRBJ2-5
D: NA
size: NA
V: TRBV7-2
CDR3: CASSFTGRVVGETQYF
DNA: TGTGCCAGCAGCTTTACAGGGCGGGTCGTTGGGGAGACCCAGTACTTC

J: TRBJ2-7
D: TRBD2
size: few
V: TRBV7-9
CDR3: CASSLGGLAGGEQYF
DNA: TGTGCCAGCAGCTTAGGTGGACTAGCGGGAGGCGAGCAGTACTTC

J: TRBJ2-7
D: TRBD2
size: NA
V: TRBV5-1
CDR3: CASRGLLSYEQYF
DNA: TGCGCCAGCCGGGGACTATTATCCTACGAGCAGTACTTC

J: TRBJ1-5
D: NA
size: NA
V: TRBV4-1
CDR3: CASSEDSYQPQHF
DNA: TGCGCCAGCAGTGAGGACAGTTATCAGCCCCAGCATTTT

J: TRBJ1-2
D: NA
size: NA
V: TRBV29-1
CDR3: CSVWEDGYTF
DNA: TGCAGCGTTTGGGAGGATGGCTACACCTTC

J: TRBJ2-2
D: NA
size: NA
V: TRBV7-9
CDR3: CASSPGWGNTGELFF
DNA: TGTGCCAGCAGCCCCGGATGGGGGAACACCGGGGAGCTGTTTTTT

J: TRBJ2-5
D: TRBD2
size: few
V: TRBV4-1
CDR3: CASSQVGLAAETQYF
DNA: TGCGCCAGCAGCCAAGTGGGACTAGCGGCGGAGACCCAGTACTTC

J: TRBJ1-2
D: NA
size: NA
V: TRBV5-6
CDR3: CASSLPAYGYTF
DNA: TGTGCCAGCAGCTTGCCCGCATATGGCTACACCTTC

J: TRBJ2-1
D: TRBD1
size: few
V: TRBV19
CDR3: CASSISRTGGNEQFF
DNA: TGTGCCAGTAGTATATCCCGGACAGGGGGCAATGAGCAGTTCTTC

J: TRBJ2-5
D: NA
size: NA
V: TRBV7-2
CDR3: CASSWAGAQETQYF
DNA: TGTGCCAGCAGCTGGGCAGGGGCTCAAGAGACCCAGTACTTC

J: TRBJ1-5
D: NA
size: few
V: TRBV6-1
CDR3: CASSERENQPQHF
DNA: TGTGCCAGCAGTGAACGCGAAAATCAGCCCCAGCATTTT

J: TRBJ2-5
D: NA
size: NA
V: TRBV5-1
CDR3: CASSLNGRRETQYF
DNA: TGCGCCAGCAGCTTGAATGGTCGCCGGGAGACCCAGTACTTC

J: TRBJ1-5
D: TRBD1
size: NA
V: TRBV29-1
CDR3: CSVSDRANQPQHF
DNA: TGCAGCGTTTCCGACAGGGCCAATCAGCCCCAGCATTTT